The rows below give T cell receptor beta chains drawn from one sample of a study of siplizumab effects on memory and regulatory T cells. TCRdb keeps only in-frame clones here, not all; method: immunoSEQ multiplex PCR. The sample holds about 100,000 clones, more than 85% seen once. Material: CD4+ T cells sorted from blood. The source is a human donor in good health. Some clones in this sample may be carry-over from other donors' samples. The CDR3 runs from the conserved cysteine through the conserved F or W. D genes are given only for firm matches. Clone size appears in some rows only: once, few, many, or a class for an expanded clone.

D,V,J,size,DNA,CDR3
-,TRBV11-2,TRBJ2-7,few,TGTGCCAGCAGCCGAGAGACGATCACGGGGCAGTACTTC,CASSRETITGQYF
-,TRBV28,TRBJ2-7,-,TGTGCCAGCAGACCGACAGGTCGGTACGAGCAGTACTTC,CASRPTGRYEQYF
-,TRBV5-5,TRBJ2-7,-,TGTGCCAGCAGCTTGTCAACCTACGAGCAGTACTTC,CASSLSTYEQYF
-,TRBV7-6,TRBJ2-3,-,TGTGCCAGCGGGGAGGCCCCACACACAGATACGCAGTATTTT,CASGEAPHTDTQYF
TRBD1,TRBV5-1,TRBJ1-1,-,TGCGCCAGCAGCTTCCGGACAGGGGTGATGAACACTGAAGCTTTCTTT,CASSFRTGVMNTEAFF
TRBD2,TRBV5-5,TRBJ2-2,-,TGTGCCAGCAGCTTGGGACTAGCCATCACCGGGGAGCTGTTTTTT,CASSLGLAITGELFF
TRBD2,TRBV19,TRBJ2-7,once,TGTGCCAGTAGTATAACCCAAGCGGGAGGTTTTTACGAGCAGTACTTC,CASSITQAGGFYEQYF
TRBD1,TRBV6-5,TRBJ1-2,-,TGTGCCAGCACCCCAGGGGGGGGTTATGGCTACACCTTC,CASTPGGGYGYTF
TRBD2,TRBV6-6,TRBJ2-1,-,TGTGCCACCAAAAACGCTAGCGGTTCCTACAATGAGCAGTTCTTC,CATKNASGSYNEQFF
TRBD2,TRBV2,TRBJ2-3,-,TGTGCCAGCAGTGTTGAGCGGGGACCCACAGATACGCAGTATTTT,CASSVERGPTDTQYF
-,TRBV12-2,TRBJ2-1,-,TGTGCAAGTCGCTTAGAAATTTTGGGTGAGCAGTTCTTC,CASRLEILGEQFF
-,TRBV5-1,TRBJ2-2,-,TGCGCCAGCAGCTTGGTTTGGGACACCGGGGAGCTGTTTTTT,CASSLVWDTGELFF
-,TRBV6-6,TRBJ1-2,-,TGTGCCAGCAGTTACTCGAACTGGGGGCGTTACGGCTACACCTTC,CASSYSNWGRYGYTF
-,TRBV28,TRBJ1-1,-,TGTGCCAGCATAGGCAGGATGAACACTGAAGCTTTCTTT,CASIGRMNTEAFF
-,TRBV14,TRBJ1-2,-,TGTGCCAGCAGCCAAGAGGAACACCAGGGCTACACCTTC,CASSQEEHQGYTF
TRBD1,TRBV19,TRBJ2-2,-,TGTGCCAGTAGGGGACAGGGGTTCGGCACCGGGGAGCTGTTTTTT,CASRGQGFGTGELFF
TRBD1,TRBV2,TRBJ2-7,-,TGTGCCAGCAGAGGACAGGTGTACGAGCAGTACTTC,CASRGQVYEQYF
TRBD2,TRBV9,TRBJ2-1,-,TGTGCCAGCAGCGTAGCCTCTAGCGGGAGAAGTGAGCAGTTCTTC,CASSVASSGRSEQFF
TRBD2,TRBV14,TRBJ2-3,-,TGTGCCAGCAGCCCGAGGACTAGCGGGAGTTGGACTCCGCAGTATTTT,CASSPRTSGSWTPQYF
TRBD1,TRBV29-1,TRBJ2-3,-,TGCAGCGTTGAAGGGGACAGGGCGGGCACAGATACGCAGTATTTT,CSVEGDRAGTDTQYF
TRBD2,TRBV7-3,TRBJ2-1,few,TGTGCCAGCAGCTCGAAAACTAGCGGGGGATACAATGAGCAGTTCTTC,CASSSKTSGGYNEQFF
TRBD2,TRBV2,TRBJ2-3,-,TGTGCCAGCAGTGGGGGAGGGCCGACAGATACGCAGTATTTT,CASSGGGPTDTQYF
-,TRBV5-1,TRBJ2-3,-,TGCGCCAGCAGCGGCAGCATGGGAGATACGCAGTATTTT,CASSGSMGDTQYF
TRBD2,TRBV6-5,TRBJ2-5,-,TGTGCCAGCAGTTCAGGGAGGGGACAAGAGACCCAGTACTTC,CASSSGRGQETQYF
TRBD2,TRBV5-6,TRBJ2-3,-,TGTGCCAGCAGCTATCCTAGCGGGGACCTTCTTAGCACAGATACGCAGTATTTT,CASSYPSGDLLSTDTQYF